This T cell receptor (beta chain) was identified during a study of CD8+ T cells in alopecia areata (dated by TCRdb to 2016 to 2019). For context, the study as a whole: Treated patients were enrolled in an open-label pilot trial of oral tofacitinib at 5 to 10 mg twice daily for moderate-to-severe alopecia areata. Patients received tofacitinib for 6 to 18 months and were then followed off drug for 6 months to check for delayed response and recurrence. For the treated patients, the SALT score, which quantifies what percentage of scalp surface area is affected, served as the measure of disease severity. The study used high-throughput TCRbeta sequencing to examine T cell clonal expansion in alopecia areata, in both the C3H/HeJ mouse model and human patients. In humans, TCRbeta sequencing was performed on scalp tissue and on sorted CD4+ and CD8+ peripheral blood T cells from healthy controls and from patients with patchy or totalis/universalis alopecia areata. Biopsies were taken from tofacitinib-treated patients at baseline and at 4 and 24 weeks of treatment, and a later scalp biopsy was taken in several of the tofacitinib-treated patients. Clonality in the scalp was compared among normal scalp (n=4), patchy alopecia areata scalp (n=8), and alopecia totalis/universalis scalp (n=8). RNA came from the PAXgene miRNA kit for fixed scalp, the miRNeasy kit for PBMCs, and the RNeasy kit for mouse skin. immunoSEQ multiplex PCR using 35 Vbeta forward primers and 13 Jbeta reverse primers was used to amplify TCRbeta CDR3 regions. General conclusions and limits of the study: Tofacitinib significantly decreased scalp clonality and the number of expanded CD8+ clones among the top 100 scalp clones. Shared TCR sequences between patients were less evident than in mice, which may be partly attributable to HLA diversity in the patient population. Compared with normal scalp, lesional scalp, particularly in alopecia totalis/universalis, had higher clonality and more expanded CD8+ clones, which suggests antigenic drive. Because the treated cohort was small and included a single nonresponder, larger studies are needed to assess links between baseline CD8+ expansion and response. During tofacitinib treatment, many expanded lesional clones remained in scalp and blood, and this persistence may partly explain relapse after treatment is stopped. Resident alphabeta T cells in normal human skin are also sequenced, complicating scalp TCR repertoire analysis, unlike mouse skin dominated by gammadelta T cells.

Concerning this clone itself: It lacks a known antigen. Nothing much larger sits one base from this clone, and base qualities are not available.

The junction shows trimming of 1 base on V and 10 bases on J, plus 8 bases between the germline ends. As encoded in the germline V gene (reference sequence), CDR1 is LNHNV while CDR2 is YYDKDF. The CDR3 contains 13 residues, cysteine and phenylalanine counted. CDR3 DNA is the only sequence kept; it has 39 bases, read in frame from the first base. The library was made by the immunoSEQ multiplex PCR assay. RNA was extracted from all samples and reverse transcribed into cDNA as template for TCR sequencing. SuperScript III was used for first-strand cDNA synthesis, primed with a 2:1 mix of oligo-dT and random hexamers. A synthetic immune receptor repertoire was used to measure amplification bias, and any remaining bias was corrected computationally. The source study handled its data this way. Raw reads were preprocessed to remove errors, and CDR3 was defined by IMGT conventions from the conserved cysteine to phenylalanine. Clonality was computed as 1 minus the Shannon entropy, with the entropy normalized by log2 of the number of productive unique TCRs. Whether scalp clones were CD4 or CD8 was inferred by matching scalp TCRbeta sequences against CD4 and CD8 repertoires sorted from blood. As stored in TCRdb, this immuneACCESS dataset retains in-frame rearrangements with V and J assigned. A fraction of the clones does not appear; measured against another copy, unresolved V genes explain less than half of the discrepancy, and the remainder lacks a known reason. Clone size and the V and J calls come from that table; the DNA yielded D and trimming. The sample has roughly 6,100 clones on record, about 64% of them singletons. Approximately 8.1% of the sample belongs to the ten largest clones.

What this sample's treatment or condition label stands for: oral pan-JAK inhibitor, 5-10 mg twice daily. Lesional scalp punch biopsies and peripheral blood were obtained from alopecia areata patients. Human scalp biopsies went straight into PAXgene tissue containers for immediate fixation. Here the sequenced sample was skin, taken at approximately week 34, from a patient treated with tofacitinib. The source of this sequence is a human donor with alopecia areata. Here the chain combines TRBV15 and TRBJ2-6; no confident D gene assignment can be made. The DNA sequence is TGTGCCACCAGCAGAGTCCCCTCAAACGTCCTGACTTTC. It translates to CATSRVPSNVLTF.